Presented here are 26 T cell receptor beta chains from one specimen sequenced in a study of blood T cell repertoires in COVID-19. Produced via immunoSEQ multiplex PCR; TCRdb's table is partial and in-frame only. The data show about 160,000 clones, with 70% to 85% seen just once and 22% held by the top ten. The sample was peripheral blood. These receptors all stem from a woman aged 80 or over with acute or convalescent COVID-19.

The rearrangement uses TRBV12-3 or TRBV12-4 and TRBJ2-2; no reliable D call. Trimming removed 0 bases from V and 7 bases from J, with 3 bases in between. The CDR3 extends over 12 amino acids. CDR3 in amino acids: CASSLAGGELFF. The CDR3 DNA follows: TGTGCCAGCAGTTTAGCCGGCGGGGAGCTGTTTTTT.

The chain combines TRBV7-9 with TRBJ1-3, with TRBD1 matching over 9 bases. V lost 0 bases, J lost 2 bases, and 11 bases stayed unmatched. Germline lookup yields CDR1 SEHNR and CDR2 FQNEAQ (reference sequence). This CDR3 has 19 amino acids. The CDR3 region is CASSLARGLGTGTGNTIYF. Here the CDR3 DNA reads TGTGCCAGCAGCTTAGCGCGGGGTCTCGGGACAGGGACTGGAAACACCATATATTTT. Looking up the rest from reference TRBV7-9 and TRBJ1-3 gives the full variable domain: DTGVSQNPRHKITKRGQNVTFRCDPISEHNRLYWYRQTLGQGPEFLTYFQNEAQLEKSRLLSDRFSAERPKGSFSTLEIQRTEQGDSAMYLCASSLARGLGTGTGNTIYFGEGSWLTVV.

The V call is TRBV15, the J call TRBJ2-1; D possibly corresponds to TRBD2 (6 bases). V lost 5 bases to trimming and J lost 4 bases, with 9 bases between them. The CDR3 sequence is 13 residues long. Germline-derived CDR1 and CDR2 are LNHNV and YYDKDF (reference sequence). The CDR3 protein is CATSQTRYNEQFF. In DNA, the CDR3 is TGTGCCACCAGCCAGACTAGATACAATGAGCAGTTCTTC.

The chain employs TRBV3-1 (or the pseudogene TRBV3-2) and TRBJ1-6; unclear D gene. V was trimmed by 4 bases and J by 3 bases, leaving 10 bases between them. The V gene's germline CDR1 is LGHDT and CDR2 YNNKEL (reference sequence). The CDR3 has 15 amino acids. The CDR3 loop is CASSPSRGYNSPLHF. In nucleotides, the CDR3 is TGTGCCAGCAGCCCCTCTCGGGGCTATAATTCACCCCTCCACTTT.

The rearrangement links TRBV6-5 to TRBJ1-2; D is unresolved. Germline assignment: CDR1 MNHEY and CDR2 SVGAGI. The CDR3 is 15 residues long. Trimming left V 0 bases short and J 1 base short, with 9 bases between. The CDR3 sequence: CASSYSSRFNYGYTF. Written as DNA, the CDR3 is TGTGCCAGCAGTTACTCATCCAGGTTTAACTATGGCTACACCTTC.

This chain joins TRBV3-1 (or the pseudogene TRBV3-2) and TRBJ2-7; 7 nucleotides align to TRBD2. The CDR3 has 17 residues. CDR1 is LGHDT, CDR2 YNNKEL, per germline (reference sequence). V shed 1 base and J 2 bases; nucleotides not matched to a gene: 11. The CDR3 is CASSQGGSGLTTYEQYF. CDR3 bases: TGTGCCAGCAGCCAAGGTGGTAGCGGGCTTACGACCTACGAGCAGTACTTC.

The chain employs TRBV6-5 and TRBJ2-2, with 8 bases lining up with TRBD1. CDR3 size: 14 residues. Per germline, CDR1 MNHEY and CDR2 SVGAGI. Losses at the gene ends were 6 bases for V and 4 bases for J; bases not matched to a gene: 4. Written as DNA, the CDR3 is TGTGCCAGCAGGGCCGGGACAGGCACCGGGGAGCTGTTTTTT. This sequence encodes CASRAGTGTGELFF.

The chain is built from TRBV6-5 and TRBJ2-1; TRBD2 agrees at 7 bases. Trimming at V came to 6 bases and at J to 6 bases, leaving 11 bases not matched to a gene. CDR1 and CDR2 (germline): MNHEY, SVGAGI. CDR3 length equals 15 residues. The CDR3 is CASRGLASGFNEQFF. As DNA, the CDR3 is TGTGCCAGCAGAGGGTTAGCTAGCGGATTCAATGAGCAGTTCTTC.

The CDR3 nucleotides are TGTGCCACCAGCAGTCGGGCAGGGCTGGTCTACGAGCAGTACTTC. Its protein is CATSSRAGLVYEQYF. The V gene is TRBV15, the J gene TRBJ2-7, with D perhaps matching TRBD1 (5 bases). Germline-derived CDR1 and CDR2 are LNHNV and YYDKDF (reference sequence). The germline V and J ends were trimmed by 3 bases and 3 bases, with 15 bases remaining between them. The CDR3 runs to 15 residues.

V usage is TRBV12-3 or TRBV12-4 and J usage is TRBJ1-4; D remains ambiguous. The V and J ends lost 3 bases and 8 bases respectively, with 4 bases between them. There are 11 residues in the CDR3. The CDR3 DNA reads TGTGCCAGCAGTTTGAGGGAAAAACTGTTTTTT. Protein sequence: CASSLREKLFF.

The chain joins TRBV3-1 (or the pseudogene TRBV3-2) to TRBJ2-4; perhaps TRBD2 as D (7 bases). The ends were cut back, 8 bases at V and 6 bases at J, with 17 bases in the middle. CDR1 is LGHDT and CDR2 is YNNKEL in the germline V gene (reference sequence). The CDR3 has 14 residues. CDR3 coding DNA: TGTGCCAGCGGACTAGGGGGGGCAAGAAACATTCAGTACTTC. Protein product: CASGLGGARNIQYF.

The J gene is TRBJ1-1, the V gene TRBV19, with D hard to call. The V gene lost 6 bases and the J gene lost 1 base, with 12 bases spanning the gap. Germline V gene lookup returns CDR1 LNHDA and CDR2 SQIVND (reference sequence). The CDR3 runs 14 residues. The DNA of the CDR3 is TGTGCCAGTAGCCCTACAGTGGGGAACACTGAAGCTTTCTTT. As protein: CASSPTVGNTEAFF.

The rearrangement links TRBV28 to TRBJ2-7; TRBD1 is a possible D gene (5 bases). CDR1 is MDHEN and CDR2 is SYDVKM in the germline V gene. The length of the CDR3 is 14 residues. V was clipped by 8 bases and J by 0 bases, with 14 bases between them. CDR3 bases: TGTGCCAGCTACCGGCAGGGCAGCTCCTACGAGCAGTACTTC. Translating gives CASYRQGSSYEQYF.

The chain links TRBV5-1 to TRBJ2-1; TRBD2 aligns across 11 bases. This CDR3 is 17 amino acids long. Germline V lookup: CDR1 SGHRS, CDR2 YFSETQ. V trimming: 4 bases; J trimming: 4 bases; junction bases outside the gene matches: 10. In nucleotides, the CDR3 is TGCGCCAGCAGCGGGCTAGCGGGAGGTATGGCATACAATGAGCAGTTCTTC. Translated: CASSGLAGGMAYNEQFF.

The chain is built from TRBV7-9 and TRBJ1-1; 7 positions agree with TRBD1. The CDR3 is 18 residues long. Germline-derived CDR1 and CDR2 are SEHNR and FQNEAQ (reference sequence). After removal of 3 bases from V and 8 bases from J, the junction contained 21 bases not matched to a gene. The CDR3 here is CASSFLGGGRGLNVEAFF. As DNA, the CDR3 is TGTGCCAGCAGCTTCCTAGGCGGGGGGAGGGGGCTGAACGTGGAAGCTTTCTTT.

CDR3 in DNA: TGTGCCATCACCATGGCACCAAATCTCTATGGCTACACCTTC. This translates into CAITMAPNLYGYTF. The V gene is TRBV10-3, the J gene TRBJ1-2; D ambiguous. The V end was cut by 7 bases, the J end by 4 bases, with 16 bases between. Per germline, CDR1 ENHRY and CDR2 SYGVKD. This CDR3 has 14 residues.

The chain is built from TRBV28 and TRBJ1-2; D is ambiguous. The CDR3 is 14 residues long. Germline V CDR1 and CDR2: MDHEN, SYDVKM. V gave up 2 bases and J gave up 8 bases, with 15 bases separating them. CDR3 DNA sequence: TGTGCCAGCAGTTTACGGGCGGGGTCAGAAGGCTACACCTTC. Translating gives CASSLRAGSEGYTF.

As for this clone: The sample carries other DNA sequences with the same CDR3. The DNA for the CDR3 is TGTGCCAGCAGTGATGGCGGCGAGCAGTACTTC. Translation gives CASSDGGEQYF. The V gene is TRBV2, the J gene TRBJ2-7; no definite D call. With 3 bases removed from V and 6 bases from J, the gap between germline ends came to 6 bases. The CDR3 has 11 amino acids. Germline lookup yields CDR1 SNHLY and CDR2 FYNNEI.

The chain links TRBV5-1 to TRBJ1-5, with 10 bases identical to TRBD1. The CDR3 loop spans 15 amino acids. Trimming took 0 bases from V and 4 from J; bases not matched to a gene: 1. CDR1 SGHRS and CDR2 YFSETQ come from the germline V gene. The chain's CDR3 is CASSLGTGGNQPQHF. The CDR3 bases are TGCGCCAGCAGCTTGGGGACAGGGGGGAATCAGCCCCAGCATTTT.

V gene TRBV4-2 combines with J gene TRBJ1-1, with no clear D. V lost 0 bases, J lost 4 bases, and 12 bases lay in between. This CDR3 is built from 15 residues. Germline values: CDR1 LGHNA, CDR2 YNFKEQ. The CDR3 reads CASSQEIGGGTEAFF. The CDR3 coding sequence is TGTGCCAGCAGCCAAGAGATTGGCGGAGGCACTGAAGCTTTCTTT.

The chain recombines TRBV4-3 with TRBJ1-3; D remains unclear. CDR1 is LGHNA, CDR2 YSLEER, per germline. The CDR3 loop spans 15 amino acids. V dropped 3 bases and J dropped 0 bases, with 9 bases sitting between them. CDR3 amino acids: CASSQEADSGNTIYF. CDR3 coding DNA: TGCGCCAGCAGCCAGGAGGCGGACTCTGGAAACACCATATATTTT.

Here the CDR3 reads CASSYGTFYNEQFF. CDR3 nucleotides: TGTGCCAGCAGTTACGGGACTTTTTACAATGAGCAGTTCTTC. This chain connects TRBV6-5 to TRBJ2-1; TRBD2 might be the D (6 bases). Germline CDR1 and CDR2: MNHEY and SVGAGI. This CDR3 has 14 amino acids. Trimming shortened V by 2 bases and J by 4 bases, and 9 bases separated the two germline ends.

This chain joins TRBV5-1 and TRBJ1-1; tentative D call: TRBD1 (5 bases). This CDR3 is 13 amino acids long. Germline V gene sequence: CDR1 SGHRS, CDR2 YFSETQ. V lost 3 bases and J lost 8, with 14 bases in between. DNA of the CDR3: TGCGCCAGCAGCTCGGGACCGGGACTGGAAGCTTTCTTT. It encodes CASSSGPGLEAFF.

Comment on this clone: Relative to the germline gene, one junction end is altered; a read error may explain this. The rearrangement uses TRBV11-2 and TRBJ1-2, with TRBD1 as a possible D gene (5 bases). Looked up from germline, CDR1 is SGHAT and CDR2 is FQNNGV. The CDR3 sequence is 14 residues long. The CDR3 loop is CASSIEWSSGGDTF. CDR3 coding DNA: TGTGCCAGCAGCATAGAATGGTCGTCTGGAGGGGATACCTTC. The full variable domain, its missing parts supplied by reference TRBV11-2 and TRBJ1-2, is EAGVAQSPRYKIIEKRQSVAFWCNPISGHATLYWYQQILGQGPKLLIQFQNNGVVDDSQLPKDRFSAERLKGVDSTLKIQPAKLEDSAVYLCASSIEWSSGGDTFGSGTRLTVV.

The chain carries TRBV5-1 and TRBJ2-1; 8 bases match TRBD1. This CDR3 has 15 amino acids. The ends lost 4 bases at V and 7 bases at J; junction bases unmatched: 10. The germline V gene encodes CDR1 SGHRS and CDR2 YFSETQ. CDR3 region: CASSTRTGFGNEQFF. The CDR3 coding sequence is TGCGCCAGCAGCACCAGGACAGGGTTCGGAAATGAGCAGTTCTTC.

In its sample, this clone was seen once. CDR3 nucleotides: TGTGCCAGCAGTGCCACCGGGACTAGCGGGAGGGCCAATGAGCAGTTCTTC. Amino acid sequence: CASSATGTSGRANEQFF. V gene TRBV2 combines with J gene TRBJ2-1, with TRBD2 matching over 16 bases. CDR1 SNHLY and CDR2 FYNNEI come from the germline V gene. The CDR3 loop spans 17 amino acids. The V segment lost 4 bases and the J segment 6 bases; nucleotides outside the gene matches: 6.